A selection of T cell receptor beta chains follows, all from one sample in a study of blood T cell repertoires in COVID-19. Clones were read by immunoSEQ multiplex PCR, and TCRdb kept only the in-frame ones, dropping some. The sample includes some 150,000 clones, roughly 90% of them seen just once. Sequencing used peripheral blood. The receptors stem from a human donor in a cohort sampled during active COVID-19. Each CDR3 is given without its conserved first and last residue.

J | V | CDR3
TRBJ1-6 | TRBV5-1 | ASSLVPEYNSPLH
TRBJ2-7 | TRBV5-1 | ASSGGGTTYEQY
TRBJ2-1 | TRBV2 | ASSPGLYNEQF
TRBJ2-7 | TRBV28 | ASSLPGLAGNSYEQY
TRBJ1-4 | TRBV3-1/TRBV3-2 | ASSQFTGRIGEKLF
TRBJ2-1 | TRBV7-2 | ASSASGGGYNEQF
TRBJ1-2 | TRBV5-1 | ASGSGGETNYGYT
TRBJ1-1 | TRBV2 | ASSEGVLGGLTEAF
TRBJ2-1 | TRBV6-5 | ASSSRLYNEQF
TRBJ2-3 | TRBV19 | ASRDRGRSTDTQY
TRBJ2-3 | TRBV18 | ASSPRGFPDTQY
TRBJ1-4 | TRBV15 | ATSRDFYEKLF
TRBJ1-6 | TRBV27 | ASSFIQGNNSPLH
TRBJ1-1 | TRBV29-1 | SVGVREATEAF
TRBJ2-5 | TRBV30 | AWSGGTREETQY
TRBJ1-1 | TRBV7-7 | ASSATFNTEAF
TRBJ1-5 | TRBV7-3 | ATEEGSQPQH
TRBJ2-1 | TRBV11-3 | ASSRGSGAHNEQF
TRBJ2-3 | TRBV2 | ASKSGGLTDTQY
TRBJ1-5 | TRBV5-4 | ASSLGPGQTQPQH
TRBJ1-1 | TRBV9 | ASSVGQGVNTEAF
TRBJ2-6 | TRBV9 | ASSPPTGISGANVLT